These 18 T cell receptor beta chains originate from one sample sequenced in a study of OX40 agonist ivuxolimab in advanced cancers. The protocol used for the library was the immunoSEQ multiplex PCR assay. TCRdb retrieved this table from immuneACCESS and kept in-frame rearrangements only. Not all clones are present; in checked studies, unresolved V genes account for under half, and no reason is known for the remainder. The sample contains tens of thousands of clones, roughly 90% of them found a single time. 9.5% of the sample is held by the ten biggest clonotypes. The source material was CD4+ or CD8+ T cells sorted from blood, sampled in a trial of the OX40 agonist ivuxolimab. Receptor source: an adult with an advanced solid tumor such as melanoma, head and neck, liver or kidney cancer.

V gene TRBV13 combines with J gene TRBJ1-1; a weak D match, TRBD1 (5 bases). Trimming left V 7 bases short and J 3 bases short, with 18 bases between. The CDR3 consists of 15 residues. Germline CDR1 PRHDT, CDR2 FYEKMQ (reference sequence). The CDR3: CASTNRGGGDTEAFF. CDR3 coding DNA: TGTGCCAGCACCAATCGCGGGGGAGGGGACACTGAAGCTTTCTTT.

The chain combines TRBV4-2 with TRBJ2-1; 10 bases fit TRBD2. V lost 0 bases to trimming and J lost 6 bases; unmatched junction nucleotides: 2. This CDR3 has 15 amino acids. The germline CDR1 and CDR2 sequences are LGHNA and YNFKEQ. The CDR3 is CASSQEAGGGNEQFF. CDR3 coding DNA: TGTGCCAGCAGCCAAGAAGCGGGAGGGGGCAATGAGCAGTTCTTC.

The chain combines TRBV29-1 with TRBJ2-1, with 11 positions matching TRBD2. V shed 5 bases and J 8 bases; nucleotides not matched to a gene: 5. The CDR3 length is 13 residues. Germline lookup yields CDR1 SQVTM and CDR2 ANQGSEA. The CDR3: CSVLAGGADEQFF. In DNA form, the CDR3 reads TGCAGCGTTCTAGCGGGAGGAGCGGATGAGCAGTTCTTC.

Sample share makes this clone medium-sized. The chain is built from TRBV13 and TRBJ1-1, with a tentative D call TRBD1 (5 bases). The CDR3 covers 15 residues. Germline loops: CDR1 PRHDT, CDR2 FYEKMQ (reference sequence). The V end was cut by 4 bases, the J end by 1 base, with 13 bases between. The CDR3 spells CASSSRDGANTEAFF. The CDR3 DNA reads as TGTGCCAGCAGCTCCCGCGATGGGGCGAACACTGAAGCTTTCTTT.

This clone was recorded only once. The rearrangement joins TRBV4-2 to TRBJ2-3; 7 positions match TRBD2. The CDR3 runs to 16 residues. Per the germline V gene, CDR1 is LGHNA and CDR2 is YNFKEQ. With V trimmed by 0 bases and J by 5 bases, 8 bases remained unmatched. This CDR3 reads CASSQDVGVAGDTQYF. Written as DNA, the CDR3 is TGTGCCAGCAGCCAAGATGTGGGGGTAGCGGGAGATACGCAGTATTTT.

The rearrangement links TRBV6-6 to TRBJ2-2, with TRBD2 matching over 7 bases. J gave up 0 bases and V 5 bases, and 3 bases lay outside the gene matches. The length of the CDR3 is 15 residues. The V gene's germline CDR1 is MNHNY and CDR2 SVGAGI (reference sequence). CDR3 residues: CASSMGLSNTGELFF. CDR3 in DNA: TGTGCCAGCAGTATGGGACTATCGAACACCGGGGAGCTGTTTTTT.

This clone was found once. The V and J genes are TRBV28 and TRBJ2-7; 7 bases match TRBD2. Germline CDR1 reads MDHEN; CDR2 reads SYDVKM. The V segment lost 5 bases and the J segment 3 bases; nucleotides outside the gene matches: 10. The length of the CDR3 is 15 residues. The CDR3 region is CASSPRTRSGYEQYF. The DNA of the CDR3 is TGTGCCAGCAGTCCACGGACTAGATCGGGCTACGAGCAGTACTTC.

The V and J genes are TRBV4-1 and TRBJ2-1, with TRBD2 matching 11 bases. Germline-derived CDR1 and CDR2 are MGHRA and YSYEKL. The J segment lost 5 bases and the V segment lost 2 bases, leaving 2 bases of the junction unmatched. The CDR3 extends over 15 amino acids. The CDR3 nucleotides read TGCGCCAGCAGCCAACTACTAGCGGGGGACAATGAGCAGTTCTTC. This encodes CASSQLLAGDNEQFF.

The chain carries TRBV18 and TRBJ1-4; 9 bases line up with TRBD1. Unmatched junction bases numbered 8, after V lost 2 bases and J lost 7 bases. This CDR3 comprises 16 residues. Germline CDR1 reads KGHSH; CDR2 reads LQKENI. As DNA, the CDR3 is TGTGCCAGCTCACCATCTAGAGGGGGACAGGGTGAAAAACTGTTTTTT. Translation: CASSPSRGGQGEKLFF.

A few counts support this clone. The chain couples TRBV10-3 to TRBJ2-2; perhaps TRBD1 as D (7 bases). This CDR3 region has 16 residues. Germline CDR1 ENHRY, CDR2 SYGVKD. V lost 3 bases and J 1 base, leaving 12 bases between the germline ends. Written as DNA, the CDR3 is TGTGCCATCAGTGAAGGAGGGGGCTTGAACACCGGGGAGCTGTTTTTT. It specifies CAISEGGGLNTGELFF.

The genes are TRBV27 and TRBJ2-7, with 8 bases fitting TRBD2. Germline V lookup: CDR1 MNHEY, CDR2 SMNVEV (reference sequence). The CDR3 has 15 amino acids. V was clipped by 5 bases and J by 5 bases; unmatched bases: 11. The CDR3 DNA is TGTGCCAGCAGTCCCTATCCGGGGGGGTCCCACGAGCAGTACGTC. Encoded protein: CASSPYPGGSHEQYV.

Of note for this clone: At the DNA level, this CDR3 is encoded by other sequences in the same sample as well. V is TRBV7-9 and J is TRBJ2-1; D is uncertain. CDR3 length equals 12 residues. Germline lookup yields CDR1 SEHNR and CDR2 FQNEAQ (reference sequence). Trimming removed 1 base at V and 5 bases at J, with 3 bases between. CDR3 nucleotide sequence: TGTGCCAGCAGCTTAGGGCACAATGAGCAGTTCTTC. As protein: CASSLGHNEQFF.

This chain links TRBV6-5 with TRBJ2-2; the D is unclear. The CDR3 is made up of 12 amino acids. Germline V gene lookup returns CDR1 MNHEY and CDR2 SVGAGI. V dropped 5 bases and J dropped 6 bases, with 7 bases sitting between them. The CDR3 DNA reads TGTGCCAGCAGTACCGTGGCCGGGGAGCTGTTTTTT. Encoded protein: CASSTVAGELFF.

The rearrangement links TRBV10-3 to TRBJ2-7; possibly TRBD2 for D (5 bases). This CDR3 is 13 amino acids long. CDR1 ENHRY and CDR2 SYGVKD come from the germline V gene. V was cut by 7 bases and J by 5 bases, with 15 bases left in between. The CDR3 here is CAINSGPRDEQYV. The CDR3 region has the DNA TGTGCCATCAACTCCGGACCGAGGGACGAGCAGTACGTC.

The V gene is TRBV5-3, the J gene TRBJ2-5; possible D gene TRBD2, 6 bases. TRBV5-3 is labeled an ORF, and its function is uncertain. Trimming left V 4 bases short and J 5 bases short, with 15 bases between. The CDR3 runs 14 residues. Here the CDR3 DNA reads TGTGCCAGAAGCAAGGGGCTGGGGAGGGAGACCCAGTACTTC. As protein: CARSKGLGRETQYF.

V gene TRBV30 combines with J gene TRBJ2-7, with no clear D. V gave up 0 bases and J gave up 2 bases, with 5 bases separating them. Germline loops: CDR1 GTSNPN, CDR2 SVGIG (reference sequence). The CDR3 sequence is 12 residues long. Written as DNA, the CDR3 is TGTGCCTGGAGTGTAGGCCCCTACGAGCAGTACTTC. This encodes CAWSVGPYEQYF.

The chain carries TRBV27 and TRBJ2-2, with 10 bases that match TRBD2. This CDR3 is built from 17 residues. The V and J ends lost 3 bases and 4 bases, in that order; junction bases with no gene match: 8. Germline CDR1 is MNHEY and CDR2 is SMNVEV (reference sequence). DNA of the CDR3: TGTGCCAGCAGTTTTTCAGCGGGAGGGCCCAGCACCGGGGAGCTGTTTTTT. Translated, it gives CASSFSAGGPSTGELFF.

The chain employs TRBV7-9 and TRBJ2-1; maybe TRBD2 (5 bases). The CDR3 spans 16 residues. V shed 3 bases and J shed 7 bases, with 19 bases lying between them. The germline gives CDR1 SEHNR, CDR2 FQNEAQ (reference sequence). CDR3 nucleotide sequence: TGTGCCAGCAGCTTGGGGAGCGGCCCTCCGGCAAATGAGCAGTTCTTC. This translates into CASSLGSGPPANEQFF. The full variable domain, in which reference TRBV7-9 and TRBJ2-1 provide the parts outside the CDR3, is DTGVSQNPRHKITKRGQNVTFRCDPISEHNRLYWYRQTLGQGPEFLTYFQNEAQLEKSRLLSDRFSAERPKGSFSTLEIQRTEQGDSAMYLCASSLGSGPPANEQFFGPGTRLTVL.